This T cell receptor (beta chain) was found in a study of shared clonotypes between healthy human individuals. Clones were read by immunoSEQ multiplex PCR, and TCRdb kept only the in-frame ones, dropping some. The repertoire has roughly 86,000 clones, around 68% of them found once; the top ten carry roughly 50%. Only Caucasian adults living in Nashville, Tennessee made up the donor group. CD45RO+ cells and CCR7-negative CD45RA+ TemRA cells were combined as CD8 memory. Of note for this clone: Antigen unknown.

Deletions cut 1 base from V and 1 base from J, with 20 bases between. The CDR3 spans 18 residues. The germline gives CDR1 GTSNPN, CDR2 SVGIG (reference sequence). Findings of the study overall: Shared clonotypes: 4.5% to 6.5% naive CD4, roughly 3.8% naive CD8, 2% to 2.5% memory CD4, under 0.45% memory CD8.

The TCR sequence derives from a man aged 30-40 years in good health. Source material: memory CD8+ T cells sorted from blood. Subset specified: CD45RO+ cells pooled with CCR7-negative TemRA cells. The gene calls are TRBV30 and TRBJ1-5, with D maybe TRBD1 (6 bases). CDR3 DNA sequence: TGTGCCTGGAGTGCGGGCAGGGGAGAATCTAGGAGCAATCAGCCCCAGCATTTT. This gives the protein CAWSAGRGESRSNQPQHF.